This passage covers 6 T cell receptor beta chains from one sample sequenced in a study of blood T cells in healthy people across ages (dated by TCRdb to the mid-2010s). The receptor library was made with 5' RACE. The data were produced on an Illumina HiSeq 2500. A second PCR of roughly 6 to 11 cycles was run with a J-beta primer mix and a sample-barcoded 5' primer. TCRdb reprocessed the public reads (quality trimming at Q25 with fastp, clone calling with MiXCR) and kept in-frame beta chains. Rows with one shared CDR3 protein collapse into an entry with the most common genes and DNA. Within this sample are around 800,000 distinct CDR3 sequences, with around 62% of them counted one time only. The ten largest make up about a quarter of the sample. The source material was blood. These TCRs come from a man aged 25 to 40 in good health.

The V gene is TRBV7-2, the J gene TRBJ2-7; D is ambiguous. Trimming stripped 1 base from V and 4 bases from J, with 14 bases between. The CDR3 is 15 residues long. CDR1 and CDR2 from the germline V gene are SGHTA and FQGNSA. CDR3 amino acids: CASSLGVQNPYEQYF. CDR3 nucleotides: TGTGCCAGCAGCTTAGGGGTACAGAACCCTTACGAGCAGTACTTC.

CDR3 loop: CSVEDRGIGEQFF. For the CDR3, the DNA is TGCAGCGTTGAGGACAGGGGCATCGGTGAGCAGTTCTTC. The gene calls are TRBV29-1 and TRBJ2-1, with 9 bases aligning to TRBD1. Germline-derived CDR1 and CDR2 are SQVTM and ANQGSEA. The CDR3 has 13 residues. V shed 3 bases, J shed 9 bases, and the junction held 6 bases outside the gene matches.

The chain couples TRBV12-3 or TRBV12-4 to TRBJ2-1; 8 bases fit TRBD1. This CDR3 contains 15 residues. With 6 bases clipped from V and 7 bases from J, the junction kept 11 bases outside the gene matches. CDR3: CASSSTGGIGNEQFF. CDR3 nucleotide sequence: TGTGCCAGCAGCTCTACAGGGGGGATCGGAAATGAGCAGTTCTTC.

Points on this clonotype: A junction boundary mismatches the germline segment, possibly from a read error. The J gene is TRBJ1-2, the V gene TRBV11-2, with TRBD1 matching over 7 bases. The germline V gene has CDR1 SGHAT and CDR2 FQNNGV. The CDR3 is 24 amino acids. The CDR3 coding sequence is TGTGCCAGCAGCTTCCCCCGACAGGGTGATCATCCGGGGCGCGATCAGAAAGCTAACTATAGCTACACCTTT. Residues: CASSFPRQGDHPGRDQKANYSYTF.

This chain connects TRBV2 to TRBJ1-2; TRBD1 agrees at 10 bases. J was trimmed by 8 bases and V by 6 bases; bases with no gene match: 6. This CDR3 is 13 amino acids long. Germline CDR1 and CDR2: SNHLY and FYNNEI. CDR3 coding DNA: TGTGCCAGCAGGACCGGGACAGGGGACGGCTACACCTTC. Its translation: CASRTGTGDGYTF.

This clonotype was counted a single time. This chain uses TRBV5-4 with TRBJ1-1; D is unclear. Looked up from germline, CDR1 is SGHNT and CDR2 is YYREEE (reference sequence). The CDR3 spans 14 residues. Trimming left V 2 bases short and J 0 bases short, with 8 bases between. In DNA form, the CDR3 reads TGTGCCAGCAGCTTCGGACCCCTGAACACTGAAGCTTTCTTT. Protein: CASSFGPLNTEAFF.